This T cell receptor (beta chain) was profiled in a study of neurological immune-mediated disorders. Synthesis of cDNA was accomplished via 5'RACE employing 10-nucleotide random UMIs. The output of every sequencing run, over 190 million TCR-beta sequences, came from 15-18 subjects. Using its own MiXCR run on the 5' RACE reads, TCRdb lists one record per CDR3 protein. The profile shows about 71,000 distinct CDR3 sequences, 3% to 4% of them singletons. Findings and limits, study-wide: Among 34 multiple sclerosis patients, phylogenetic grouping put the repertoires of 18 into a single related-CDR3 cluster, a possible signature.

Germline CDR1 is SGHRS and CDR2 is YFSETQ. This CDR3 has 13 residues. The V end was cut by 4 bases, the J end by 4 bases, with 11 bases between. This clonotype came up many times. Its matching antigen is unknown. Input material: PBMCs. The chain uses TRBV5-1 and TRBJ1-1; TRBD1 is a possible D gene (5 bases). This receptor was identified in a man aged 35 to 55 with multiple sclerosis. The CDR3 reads CASSPMGGTEAFF. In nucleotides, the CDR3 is TGCGCCAGCAGCCCGATGGGGGGCACTGAAGCTTTCTTT.